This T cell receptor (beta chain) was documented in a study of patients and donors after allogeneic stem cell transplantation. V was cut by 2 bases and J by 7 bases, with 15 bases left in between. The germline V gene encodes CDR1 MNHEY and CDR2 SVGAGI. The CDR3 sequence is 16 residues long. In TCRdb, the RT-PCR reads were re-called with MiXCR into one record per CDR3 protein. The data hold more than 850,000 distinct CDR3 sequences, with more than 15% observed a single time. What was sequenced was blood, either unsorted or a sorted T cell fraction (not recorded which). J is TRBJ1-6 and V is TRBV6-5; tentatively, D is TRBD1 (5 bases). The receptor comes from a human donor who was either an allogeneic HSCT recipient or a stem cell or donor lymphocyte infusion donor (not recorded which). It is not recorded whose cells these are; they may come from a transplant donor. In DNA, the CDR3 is TGTGCCAGCAGTTACCCCTCAGGGTTCGGGAATTCACCCCTCCACTTT. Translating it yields CASSYPSGFGNSPLHF.